This T cell receptor beta chain was captured by sequencing in a study of control samples from healthy donors and cancer patients. The data were produced by immunoSEQ multiplex PCR, yet TCRdb's version contains in-frame clones alone and is incomplete. The table lists some 110,000 clones, about four fifths of them singletons. CDR1 and CDR2 (germline): SGHRS, YFSETQ. Trimming cost V 0 bases and J 6 bases; bases outside gene matches: 8. This CDR3 region has 15 residues. This clonotype originated in a woman in her fifties or sixties in good health. The material sequenced was blood. The rearrangement joins TRBV5-1 to TRBJ2-7, with 8 bases identical to TRBD1. The CDR3 region has the DNA TGCGCCAGCAGCTTGGAAGGCCAGGGGGCCTTCGAGCAGTACTTC. It translates to CASSLEGQGAFEQYF. The full variable domain, completed using reference TRBV5-1 and TRBJ2-7, is KAGVTQTPRYLIKTRGQQVTLSCSPISGHRSVSWYQQTPGQGLQFLFEYFSETQRNKGNFPGRFSGRQFSNSRSEMNVSTLELGDSALYLCASSLEGQGAFEQYFGPGTRLTVT.